The 30 T cell receptor beta chains below were found in one sample sequenced in a study of blood T cell repertoires in COVID-19. Some clones are missing from TCRdb's copy, which holds only in-frame ones; the method was immunoSEQ multiplex PCR. The repertoire holds roughly 30,000 clones, with 85% to 90% as singletons. Source material: peripheral blood. The receptors were sampled from a human donor in a cohort sampled during active COVID-19.

CDR3 coding DNA: TGTGCCAGCAGAGGGACAGGGGCGATTAATGAAAAACTGTTTTTT. Protein product: CASRGTGAINEKLFF. The chain has TRBV2 and TRBJ1-4; 10 nucleotides agree with TRBD1. Germline V CDR1 and CDR2: SNHLY, FYNNEI. The CDR3 has 15 residues. V was clipped by 6 bases and J by 4 bases; unmatched bases: 5.

The chain joins TRBV18 to TRBJ1-1; a possible D gene is TRBD1 (6 bases). Germline CDR1 and CDR2: KGHSH and LQKENI. The ends were cut back, 3 bases at V and 6 bases at J, with 11 bases in the middle. This CDR3 is 13 amino acids long. CDR3 sequence reads: CASSPIQGSEAFF. As DNA, the CDR3 is TGTGCCAGCTCACCGATACAGGGATCTGAAGCTTTCTTT.

CDR3 sequence reads: CSTGETTEAFF. In DNA form, the CDR3 reads TGCAGCACCGGGGAAACGACTGAAGCTTTCTTT. The rearrangement links TRBV29-1 to TRBJ1-1; D remains ambiguous. CDR1 and CDR2 (germline): SQVTM, ANQGSEA. This CDR3 has 11 residues. V dropped 8 bases and J dropped 5 bases, with 12 bases sitting between them.

J is TRBJ1-1 and V is TRBV24-1; no clear D gene. The CDR3 is 10 residues long. Trimming shortened V by 5 bases and J by 7 bases, and 4 bases separated the two germline ends. Germline CDR1 KGHDR, CDR2 SFDVKD. CDR3 amino acids: CATSVVEAFF. As DNA, the CDR3 is TGTGCCACCAGTGTCGTTGAAGCTTTCTTT.

This chain uses TRBV7-9 with TRBJ2-7, with 10 positions matching TRBD1. The trim removed 9 bases at V and 6 bases at J, leaving 8 bases unmatched. This CDR3 contains 13 residues. CDR1 is SEHNR and CDR2 is FQNEAQ in the germline V gene (reference sequence). The CDR3 region has the DNA TGTGCCAGTATCCGGGACAGGGGTAGCGAGCAGTACTTC. As protein: CASIRDRGSEQYF.

The chain links TRBV12-2 to TRBJ2-7; no check of the table's D call, TRBD2, against the DNA was made. TRBV12-2 is a pseudogene segment. CDR3 length: 15 residues. DNA for the CDR3: TGTGCAAGTCGCCCAGGCGGGGGTAGCTCCTACGAGCAGTACTTC. Residues: CASRPGGGSSYEQYF.

This clone was recorded only once. The V gene is TRBV11-2, the J gene TRBJ1-4; 10 bases are shared with TRBD1. Germline V CDR1 and CDR2: SGHAT, FQNNGV. V lost 5 bases, J lost 8 bases, and 8 bases stayed unmatched. The CDR3 is 15 residues long. The CDR3 protein is CASSGPGTGDEKLFF. In DNA form, the CDR3 reads TGTGCCAGCAGCGGCCCCGGGACAGGGGACGAAAAACTGTTTTTT.

CDR3 loop: CASSIRGVRDYSGANVLTF. The CDR3 DNA follows: TGTGCCAGTAGTATAAGGGGGGTCAGGGACTACTCTGGGGCCAACGTCCTGACTTTC. The V call is TRBV19, the J call TRBJ2-6, with D tentatively TRBD2 (7 bases). The germline gives CDR1 LNHDA, CDR2 SQIVND (reference sequence). Trimming left V 2 bases short and J 0 bases short, with 17 bases between. This CDR3 is built from 19 residues.

The rearrangement joins TRBV24-1 to TRBJ2-5, with D unclear. The CDR3 length is 15 residues. Germline CDR1 reads KGHDR; CDR2 reads SFDVKD. Trimming left V 3 bases short and J 1 base short, with 11 bases between. The DNA of the CDR3 is TGTGCCACCAGTGATGCCTTGAAGAGCCAAGAGACCCAGTACTTC. This translates into CATSDALKSQETQYF.

The chain employs TRBV18 and TRBJ1-4; 7 positions match TRBD1. This CDR3 comprises 15 residues. The trim removed 2 bases at V and 2 bases at J, leaving 2 bases unmatched. Germline loops: CDR1 KGHSH, CDR2 LQKENI. In DNA, the CDR3 is TGTGCCAGCTCACCAAACAGGGGCACTAATGAAAAACTGTTTTTT. Translating it yields CASSPNRGTNEKLFF. Drawing the rest from reference TRBV18 and TRBJ1-4, the complete variable domain is NAGVMQNPRHLVRRRGQEARLRCSPMKGHSHVYWYRQLPEEGLKFMVYLQKENIIDESGMPKERFSAEFPKEGPSILRIQQVVRGDSAAYFCASSPNRGTNEKLFFGSGTQLSVL.

The chain couples TRBV4-1 to TRBJ2-1; 13 bases are a match to TRBD2. This CDR3 has 18 residues. V shed 2 bases and J 4 bases; nucleotides not matched to a gene: 8. Germline V gives CDR1 MGHRA, CDR2 YSYEKL. The CDR3: CASSQTSGGAPPYNEQFF. In nucleotides, the CDR3 is TGCGCCAGCAGCCAAACTAGCGGGGGGGCCCCACCGTACAATGAGCAGTTCTTC.

The V call is TRBV27, the J call TRBJ2-1, with 7 bases matching TRBD2. Germline CDR1 MNHEY, CDR2 SMNVEV (reference sequence). J gave up 7 bases and V 6 bases, and 12 bases lay outside the gene matches. This CDR3 is built from 15 residues. Here the CDR3 reads CASSLGGAGGNEQFF. The CDR3 DNA is TGTGCCAGCAGCCTAGGAGGGGCCGGGGGGAATGAGCAGTTCTTC.

This chain links TRBV23-1 with TRBJ1-3, with TRBD1 matching 9 bases. TRBV23-1 belongs to the ORF category, with a function that is uncertain. Germline trimming cut 2 bases from V and 0 bases from J; bases unmatched to any gene: 2. The CDR3 runs to 16 residues. The CDR3 loop reads CASSQRQGDSGNTIYF. CDR3 sequence (DNA): TGCGCCAGCAGTCAACGACAGGGGGACTCTGGAAACACCATATATTTT.

CDR3 in amino acids: CASSWAGSYNEQFF. CDR3 in DNA: TGTGCCAGCAGCTGGGCGGGGTCCTACAATGAGCAGTTCTTC. The gene calls are TRBV3-1 (or the pseudogene TRBV3-2) and TRBJ2-1, with D possibly matching TRBD2 (6 bases). Germline loops: CDR1 LGHDT, CDR2 YNNKEL (reference sequence). V lost 5 bases to trimming and J lost 1 base, with 9 bases between them. This CDR3 contains 14 residues.

By sample share, this clone is medium-sized. CDR3 loop: CASSLQANQPQHF. CDR3 nucleotide sequence: TGTGCCAGCAGTTTGCAAGCGAATCAGCCCCAGCATTTT. V and J are TRBV6-2 or TRBV6-3 and TRBJ1-5; D gene ambiguous. The germline gives CDR1 MNHEY, CDR2 SVGEGT. The CDR3 extends over 13 amino acids. The V end lost 4 bases, the J end lost 4 bases, and 8 bases lay between the germline ends.

J is TRBJ2-3 and V is TRBV6-5; 8 nucleotides match TRBD1. The germline V gene has CDR1 MNHEY and CDR2 SVGAGI. The trim removed 6 bases at V and 5 bases at J, leaving 7 bases unmatched. The CDR3 runs to 14 residues. CDR3 nucleotide sequence: TGTGCCAGCAGCCCGGGACAGGTTTTAGATACGCAGTATTTT. The encoded protein is CASSPGQVLDTQYF.

The rearrangement uses TRBV30 and TRBJ2-2; D might be TRBD1 (6 bases). V dropped 0 bases and J dropped 3 bases, with 11 bases sitting between them. Looked up from germline, CDR1 is GTSNPN and CDR2 is SVGIG (reference sequence). The CDR3 has 15 amino acids. The CDR3 reads CAWSVTGIDTGELFF. DNA of the CDR3: TGTGCCTGGAGTGTTACAGGGATTGACACCGGGGAGCTGTTTTTT.

The J gene is TRBJ2-3, the V gene TRBV29-1; 9 bases agree with TRBD2. CDR1 and CDR2 from the germline V gene are SQVTM and ANQGSEA. The CDR3 has 13 amino acids. V lost 4 bases and J lost 7; bases outside the gene matches: 6. In nucleotides, the CDR3 is TGCAGCGTTGGTGCGGGGGGGCCAAATACGCAGTATTTT. Its protein product is CSVGAGGPNTQYF.

This chain links TRBV19 with TRBJ2-1, with 9 bases fitting TRBD2. Germline CDR1 reads LNHDA; CDR2 reads SQIVND (reference sequence). This CDR3 is 15 amino acids long. The J segment lost 5 bases and the V segment lost 3 bases, leaving 5 bases of the junction unmatched. The CDR3 loop reads CASSIGGGADNEQFF. Here the CDR3 DNA reads TGTGCCAGTAGTATCGGCGGGGGGGCCGACAATGAGCAGTTCTTC.

V usage is TRBV6-6 and J usage is TRBJ2-3, with 8 bases identical to TRBD2. Germline CDR1 and CDR2: MNHNY and SVGAGI (reference sequence). This CDR3 is built from 15 residues. J gave up 4 bases and V 5 bases, and 8 bases lay outside the gene matches. The CDR3 nucleotides are TGTGCCAGCAGTAACCGGGGGGGCTCCGCAGATACGCAGTATTTT. Protein: CASSNRGGSADTQYF.

The chain combines TRBV7-9 with TRBJ2-5; TRBD1 agrees at 9 bases. The CDR3 length is 14 residues. The junction had 8 bases not matched to a gene; V was cut back by 5 bases and J by 7 bases. Germline values: CDR1 SEHNR, CDR2 FQNEAQ (reference sequence). The CDR3 DNA follows: TGTGCCAGCAGCCCCCCGGGACAGGGTGGGACCCAGTACTTC. This translates into CASSPPGQGGTQYF.

The chain joins TRBV30 to TRBJ1-2; no reliable D call. Per the germline V gene, CDR1 is GTSNPN and CDR2 is SVGIG (reference sequence). This CDR3 region has 14 residues. The germline V and J ends were trimmed by 7 bases and 0 bases, with 15 bases remaining between them. The DNA of the CDR3 is TGTGCCTACTGTGGGCTGGTAGCTAACTATGGCTACACCTTC. It is translated as CAYCGLVANYGYTF.

V gene TRBV27 combines with J gene TRBJ1-1; 8 positions match TRBD1. Trimming at V came to 4 bases and at J to 5 bases, leaving 6 bases not matched to a gene. Germline CDR1 is MNHEY and CDR2 is SMNVEV (reference sequence). The CDR3 spans 14 residues. In DNA form, the CDR3 reads TGTGCCAGCAGTTACACAGGGGGTCGGACTGAAGCTTTCTTT. It translates to CASSYTGGRTEAFF.

This clone was seen a single time. The chain has TRBV7-8 and TRBJ1-2; 7 bases are a match to TRBD1. Germline V gene lookup returns CDR1 SGHVS and CDR2 FQNEAQ. The V segment lost 4 bases and the J segment 8 bases; nucleotides outside the gene matches: 13. The CDR3 sequence is 15 residues long. CDR3 DNA: TGTGCCAGCAGCTCTTCCCGAGGGGGCCCCGGCGGCTACACCTTC. This codes for CASSSSRGGPGGYTF. Full variable domain (missing parts from reference TRBV7-8 and TRBJ1-2): GAGVSQSPRYKVAKRGQDVALRCDPISGHVSLFWYQQALGQGPEFLTYFQNEAQLDKSGLPSDRFFAERPEGSVSTLKIQRTQQEDSAVYLCASSSSRGGPGGYTFGSGTRLTVV.

V and J are TRBV6-5 and TRBJ2-3, with TRBD1 matching 9 bases. Germline CDR1 MNHEY, CDR2 SVGAGI. This CDR3 region has 13 residues. Trimming removed 0 bases from V and 8 bases from J; junction bases left unmatched: 0. CDR3 nucleotides: TGTGCCAGCAGTTACTCGACAGGGGGTACGCAGTATTTT. Translation: CASSYSTGGTQYF.

This clone appeared once. V is TRBV5-6 and J is TRBJ2-7, with 10 positions matching TRBD1. CDR1 and CDR2 from the germline V gene are SGHDT and YYEEEE. V gave up 0 bases and J gave up 3 bases; unmatched junction bases: 6. This CDR3 region has 16 residues. For the CDR3, the DNA is TGTGCCAGCAGCTTGGTGACGGGACAGGGGTTCTACGAGCAGTACTTC. Translating it yields CASSLVTGQGFYEQYF.

This sequence joins TRBV18 and TRBJ2-7; 7 bases match TRBD1. The CDR3 contains 14 residues. V was pared by 1 base and J by 2 bases, with 2 bases of the junction left unmatched. Looked up from germline, CDR1 is KGHSH and CDR2 is LQKENI. CDR3 in DNA: TGTGCCAGCTCACCACGACAGGGCACCTACGAGCAGTACTTC. As protein: CASSPRQGTYEQYF.

The chain joins TRBV5-5 to TRBJ2-3; the match to TRBD1 covers 8 bases. This CDR3 has 16 amino acids. Germline trimming cut 2 bases from V and 0 bases from J; bases unmatched to any gene: 5. The V gene's germline CDR1 is SGHKS and CDR2 YYEKEE (reference sequence). The CDR3 DNA sequence: TGTGCCAGCAGCTTTCACGGGACAGGAAGCACAGATACGCAGTATTTT. The encoded protein is CASSFHGTGSTDTQYF.

CDR3 residues: CASSEYIEDANTEAFF. The CDR3 nucleotides are TGTGCCAGCAGTGAATATATCGAGGATGCGAACACTGAAGCTTTCTTT. The chain recombines TRBV25-1 with TRBJ1-1; no clear D gene. Germline CDR1 MGHDK, CDR2 SYGVNS. V was clipped by 0 bases and J by 1 base, with 12 bases between them. This CDR3 region has 16 residues.

The rearrangement joins TRBV27 to TRBJ2-7; maybe TRBD1 (6 bases). The germline V gene encodes CDR1 MNHEY and CDR2 SMNVEV (reference sequence). CDR3 length: 14 residues. V was trimmed by 5 bases and J by 0 bases, leaving 11 bases between them. CDR3: CASSENRDSYEQYF. In DNA form, the CDR3 reads TGTGCCAGCAGTGAAAACAGGGACTCCTACGAGCAGTACTTC.